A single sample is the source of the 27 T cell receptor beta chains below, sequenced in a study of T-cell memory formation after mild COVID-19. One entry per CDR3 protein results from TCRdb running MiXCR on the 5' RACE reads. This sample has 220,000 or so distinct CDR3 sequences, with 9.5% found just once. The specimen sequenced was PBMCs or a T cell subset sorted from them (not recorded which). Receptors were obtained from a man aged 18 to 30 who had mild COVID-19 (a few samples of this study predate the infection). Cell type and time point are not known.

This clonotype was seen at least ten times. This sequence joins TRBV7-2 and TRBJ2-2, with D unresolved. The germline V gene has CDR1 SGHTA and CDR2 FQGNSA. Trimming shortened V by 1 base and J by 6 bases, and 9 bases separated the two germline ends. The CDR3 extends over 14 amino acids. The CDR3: CASSLDMVAGELFF. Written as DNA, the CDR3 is TGTGCCAGCAGCTTAGATATGGTAGCCGGGGAGCTGTTTTTT.

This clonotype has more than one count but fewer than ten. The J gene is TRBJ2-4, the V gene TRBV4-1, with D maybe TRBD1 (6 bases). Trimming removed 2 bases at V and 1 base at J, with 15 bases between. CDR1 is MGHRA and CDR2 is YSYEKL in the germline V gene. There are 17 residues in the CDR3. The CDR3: CASSQPTGPKAKNIQYF. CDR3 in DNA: TGCGCCAGCAGCCAACCTACAGGGCCCAAGGCCAAAAACATTCAGTACTTC.

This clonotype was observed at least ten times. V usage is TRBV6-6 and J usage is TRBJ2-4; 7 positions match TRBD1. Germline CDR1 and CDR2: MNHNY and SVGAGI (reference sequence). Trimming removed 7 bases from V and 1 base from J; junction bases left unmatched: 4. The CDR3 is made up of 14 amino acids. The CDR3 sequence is CASINRGAKNIQYF. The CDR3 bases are TGTGCCAGCATTAACAGGGGCGCCAAAAACATTCAGTACTTC.

The CDR3 is CASSSFFSGANVLTF. The CDR3 DNA reads TGTGCCAGCAGTTCTTTTTTCTCTGGGGCCAACGTCCTGACTTTC. The chain links TRBV12-3 or TRBV12-4 to TRBJ2-6; D remains unclear. The V and J ends lost 4 bases and 0 bases respectively, with 7 bases between them. CDR3 length: 15 residues.

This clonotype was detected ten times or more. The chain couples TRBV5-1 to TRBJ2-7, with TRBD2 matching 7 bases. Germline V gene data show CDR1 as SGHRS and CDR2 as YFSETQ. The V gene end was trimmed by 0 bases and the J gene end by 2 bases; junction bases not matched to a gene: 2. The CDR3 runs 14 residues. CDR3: CASSLETSPYEQYF. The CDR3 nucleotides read TGCGCCAGCAGCTTGGAGACTAGCCCCTACGAGCAGTACTTC.

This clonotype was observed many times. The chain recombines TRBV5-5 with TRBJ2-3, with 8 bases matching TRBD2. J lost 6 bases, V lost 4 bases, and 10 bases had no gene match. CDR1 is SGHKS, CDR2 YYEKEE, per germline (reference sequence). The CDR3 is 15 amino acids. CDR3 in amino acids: CASSPVSGGRDTQYF. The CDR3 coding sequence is TGTGCCAGCAGCCCTGTCTCGGGGGGGCGGGATACGCAGTATTTT.

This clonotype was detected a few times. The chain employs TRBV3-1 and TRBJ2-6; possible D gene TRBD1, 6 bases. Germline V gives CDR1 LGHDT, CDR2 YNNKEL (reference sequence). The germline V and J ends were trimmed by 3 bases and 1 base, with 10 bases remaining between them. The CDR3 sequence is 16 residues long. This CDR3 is CASSHPGHSGANVLTF. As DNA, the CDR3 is TGTGCCAGCAGCCACCCGGGACATTCTGGGGCCAACGTCCTGACTTTC.

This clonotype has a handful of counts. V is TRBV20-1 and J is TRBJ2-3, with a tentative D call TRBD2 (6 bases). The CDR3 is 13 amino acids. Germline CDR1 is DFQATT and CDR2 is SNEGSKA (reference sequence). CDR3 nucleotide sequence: TGCAAAATAGCGGAACCTAGCACAGATACGCAGTATTTT. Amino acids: CKIAEPSTDTQYF.

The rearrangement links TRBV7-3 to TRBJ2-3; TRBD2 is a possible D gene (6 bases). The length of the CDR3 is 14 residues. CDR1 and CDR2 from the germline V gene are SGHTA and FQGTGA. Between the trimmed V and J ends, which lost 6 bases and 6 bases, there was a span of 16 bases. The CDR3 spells CASRKGGGDDTQYF. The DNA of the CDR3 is TGTGCCAGCAGAAAAGGAGGAGGGGACGATACGCAGTATTTT.

The CDR3 DNA sequence: TGTGCCAGCAGCTTAGGATGGTCTAGCGGGGTGGATGAGCAGTTCTTC. Its protein is CASSLGWSSGVDEQFF. V is TRBV7-6 and J is TRBJ2-1, with 9 bases aligning to TRBD2. V shed 1 base, J shed 8 bases, and the junction held 9 bases outside the gene matches. The CDR3 consists of 16 residues. Germline V lookup: CDR1 SGHVS, CDR2 FNYEAQ.

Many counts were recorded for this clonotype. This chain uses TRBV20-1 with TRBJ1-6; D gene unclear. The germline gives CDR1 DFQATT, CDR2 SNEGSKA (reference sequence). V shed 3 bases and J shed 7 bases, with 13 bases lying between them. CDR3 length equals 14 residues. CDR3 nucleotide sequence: TGCAGTGCTAGGCCTCCCGTAGGCAATTCACCCCTCCACTTT. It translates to CSARPPVGNSPLHF.

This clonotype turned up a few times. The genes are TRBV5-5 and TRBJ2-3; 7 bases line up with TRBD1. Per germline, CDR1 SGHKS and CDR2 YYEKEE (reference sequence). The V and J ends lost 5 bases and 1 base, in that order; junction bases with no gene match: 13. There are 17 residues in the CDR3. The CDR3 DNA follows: TGTGCCAGCAGGCAGGGGGTCTCTAGTCGGGGCACAGATACGCAGTATTTT. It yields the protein CASRQGVSSRGTDTQYF.

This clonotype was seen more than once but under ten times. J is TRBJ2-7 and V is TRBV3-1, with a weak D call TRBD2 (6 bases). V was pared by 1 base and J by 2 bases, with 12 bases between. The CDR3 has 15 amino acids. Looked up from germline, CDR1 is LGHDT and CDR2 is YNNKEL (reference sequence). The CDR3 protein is CASSQGAGSAYEQYV. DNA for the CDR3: TGTGCCAGCAGCCAAGGGGCGGGGTCCGCCTACGAGCAGTACGTC.

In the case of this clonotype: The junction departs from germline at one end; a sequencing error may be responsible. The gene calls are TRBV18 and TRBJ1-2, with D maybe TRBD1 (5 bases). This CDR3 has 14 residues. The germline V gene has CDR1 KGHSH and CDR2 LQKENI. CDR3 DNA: TGTGCCAACTCACCACCGGGCAGGGAGTCTGGCTACACCTTC. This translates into CANSPPGRESGYTF.

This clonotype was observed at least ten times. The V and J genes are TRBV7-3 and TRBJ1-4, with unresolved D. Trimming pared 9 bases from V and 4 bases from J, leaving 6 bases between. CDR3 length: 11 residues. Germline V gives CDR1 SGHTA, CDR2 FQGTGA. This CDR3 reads CARTHNEKLFF. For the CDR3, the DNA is TGTGCCAGGACGCATAATGAAAAACTGTTTTTT.

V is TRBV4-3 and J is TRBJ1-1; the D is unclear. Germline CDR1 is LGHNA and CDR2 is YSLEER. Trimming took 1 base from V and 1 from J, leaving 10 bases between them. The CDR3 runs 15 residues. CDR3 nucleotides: TGCGCCAGCAGCCAAGCCGATCCGGGGAACACTGAAGCTTTCTTT. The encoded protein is CASSQADPGNTEAFF.

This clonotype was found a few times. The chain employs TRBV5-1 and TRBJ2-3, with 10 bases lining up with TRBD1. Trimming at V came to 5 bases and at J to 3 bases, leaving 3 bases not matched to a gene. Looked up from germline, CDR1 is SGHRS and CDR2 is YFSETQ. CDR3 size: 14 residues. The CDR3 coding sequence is TGCGCCAGCAGAGGGGGACAGGGGACAGATACGCAGTATTTT. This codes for CASRGGQGTDTQYF.

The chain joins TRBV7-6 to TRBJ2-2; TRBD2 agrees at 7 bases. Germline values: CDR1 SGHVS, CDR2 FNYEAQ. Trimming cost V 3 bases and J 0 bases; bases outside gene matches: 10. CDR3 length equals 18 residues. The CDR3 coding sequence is TGTGCCAGCAGCTTTCCCTTCGAGGGAGGGGCGAACACCGGGGAGCTGTTTTTT. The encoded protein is CASSFPFEGGANTGELFF.

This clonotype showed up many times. The CDR3 is CASSDRYYGYTF. In DNA, the CDR3 is TGTGCCAGCAGTGACCGCTACTATGGCTACACCTTC. This chain joins TRBV27 and TRBJ1-2; D is undetermined. Germline lookup yields CDR1 MNHEY and CDR2 SMNVEV (reference sequence). The V gene lost 5 bases and the J gene lost 3 bases, with 7 bases spanning the gap. The CDR3 runs to 12 residues.

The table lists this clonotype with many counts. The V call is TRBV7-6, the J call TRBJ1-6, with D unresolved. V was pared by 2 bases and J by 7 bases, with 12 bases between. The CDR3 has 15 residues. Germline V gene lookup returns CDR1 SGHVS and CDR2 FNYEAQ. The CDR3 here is CASSLRRGGNSPLHF. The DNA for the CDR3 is TGTGCCAGCAGCTTACGGCGGGGTGGGAATTCACCCCTCCACTTT.

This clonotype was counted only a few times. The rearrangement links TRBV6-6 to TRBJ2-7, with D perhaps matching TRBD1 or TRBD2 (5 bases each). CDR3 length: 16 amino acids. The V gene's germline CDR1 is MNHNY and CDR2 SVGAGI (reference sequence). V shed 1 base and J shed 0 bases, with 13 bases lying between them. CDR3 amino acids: CASSYWDHENSYEQYF. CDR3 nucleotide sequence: TGTGCCAGCAGTTACTGGGACCATGAGAACTCCTACGAGCAGTACTTC.

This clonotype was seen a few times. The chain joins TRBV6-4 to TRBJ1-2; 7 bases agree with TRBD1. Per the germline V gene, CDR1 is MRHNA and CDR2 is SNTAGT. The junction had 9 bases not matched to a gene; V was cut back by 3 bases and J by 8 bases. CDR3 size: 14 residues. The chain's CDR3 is CASSEGTVDYGYTF. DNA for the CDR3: TGTGCCAGCAGTGAAGGGACAGTGGATTACGGCTACACCTTC.

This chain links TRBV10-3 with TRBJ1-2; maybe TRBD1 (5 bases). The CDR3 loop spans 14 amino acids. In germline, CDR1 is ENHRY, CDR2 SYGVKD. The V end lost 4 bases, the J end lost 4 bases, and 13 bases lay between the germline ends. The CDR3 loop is CAISGSRGTYGYTF. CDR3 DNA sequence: TGTGCCATCAGTGGTAGTCGGGGGACCTATGGCTACACCTTC.

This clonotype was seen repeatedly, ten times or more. CDR3 amino acids: CASSQAGRGREQYF. The CDR3, as DNA: TGCGCCAGCAGCCAAGCGGGCCGGGGGCGGGAGCAGTACTTC. The rearrangement joins TRBV4-3 to TRBJ2-7; D may match TRBD1 or TRBD2 (6 bases each). Per germline, CDR1 LGHNA and CDR2 YSLEER. The germline V and J ends were trimmed by 1 base and 7 bases, with 14 bases remaining between them. The CDR3 loop spans 14 amino acids.

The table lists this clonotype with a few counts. The CDR3 loop is CSAFHRGHEQFF. The DNA for the CDR3 is TGCAGTGCTTTCCACAGGGGGCATGAGCAGTTCTTC. V and J are TRBV20-1 and TRBJ2-1, with 9 bases fitting TRBD1. V gave up 5 bases and J gave up 8 bases; unmatched junction bases: 4. Germline V CDR1 and CDR2: DFQATT, SNEGSKA (reference sequence). The CDR3 extends over 12 amino acids.

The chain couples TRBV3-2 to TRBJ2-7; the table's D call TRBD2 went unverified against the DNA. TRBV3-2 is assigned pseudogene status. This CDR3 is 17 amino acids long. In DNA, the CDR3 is TGTGCCAGCAGCCAAGATATTCAGACTAGCGGGTCCTACGAGCAGTACGTC. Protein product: CASSQDIQTSGSYEQYV.

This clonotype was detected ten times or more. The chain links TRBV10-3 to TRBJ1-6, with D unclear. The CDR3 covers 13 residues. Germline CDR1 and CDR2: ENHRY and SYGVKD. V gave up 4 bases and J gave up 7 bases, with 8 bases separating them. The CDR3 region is CAISAERNSPLHF. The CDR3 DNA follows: TGTGCCATCAGTGCGGAACGGAATTCACCCCTCCACTTT.